This T cell receptor (beta chain) was sequenced during a study of identical twins (TCRdb year 2016). With respect to the entire study: TCR alpha and beta repertoires from monozygotic twins, unrelated adults of various ages and cord blood were deep-sequenced to test whether fetal clonotypes persist. Replicate twin experiments were performed at different times using different library preparation protocols to rule out contamination. General study outcomes and caveats: Compared with coincidental sharing between unrelated individuals, an excess of low generation-probability sequences was observed among out-of-frame TCR alpha sequences shared between twins. In beta out-of-frame sequences, excess twin sharing was weaker, because having fewer shared sequences lowered the signal-to-noise ratio. Because the same donors could not be followed over many years, conclusions were based on cross-sectional statistical analysis. Recombination models systematically underestimated out-of-frame TCR alpha sharing in monozygotic twins but agreed with sharing between unrelated individuals. Zero-insertion analyses could be partly confounded by invariant T cells such as MAIT and iNKT, though diverse VJ usage argued against such confounding for most clonotypes. Fewer insertions were carried by abundant cord blood beta clonotypes, a similar but weaker trend appeared in young adult naive repertoires, and no such trend appeared in memory repertoires.

Of note for this clonotype: It has no known antigen specificity. Per-base quality was not reported, and no clone a single base away is much larger than it.

The germline V and J ends show losses of 4 bases and 5 bases respectively, and no gene match explains 3 bases of the junction. CDR1 and CDR2, per the germline V gene, are SGHRS and YFSETQ. Measured from the cysteine to the phenylalanine, the CDR3 is 13 residues long. Only the CDR3 DNA stays, 39 bases, in frame from base 1. The library was made by 5' RACE. For sequencing, an Illumina HiSeq 2000 was employed. A universal primer binding site was added through template switching, and the final cDNA carried a unique molecular identifier so that TCR cDNA molecules could be counted accurately. First-strand cDNA for TCR alpha and beta chains was synthesized from specific primers in the conserved constant-segment region. To control for contamination, every cDNA library was double barcoded, receiving both a SMART-Mk sample barcode and Illumina barcodes. TruSeq adapter sequences and Illumina sample barcodes were added in two successive PCR steps. The Illumina HiSeq platform was used with custom primers to sequence TCR alpha and beta cDNA libraries. In the paper's pipeline: Raw reads were processed with MiGEC to extract unique molecular identifiers, and MiXCR was used to determine CDR3 positions. Recombination models were inferred per individual with the repgenHMM and IGoR tools using an EM algorithm. The analysis of shared clonotypes was done with the tcR package in R, with sharing normalized by the product of cloneset sizes. To study raw recombination free of thymic and clonal selection effects, out-of-frame nonproductive sequences were analyzed. The public reads were reprocessed in TCRdb via fastp at Q25 and MiXCR, keeping in-frame beta chains. Each CDR3 protein gets just one entry, which takes the most common genes and DNA from the rows behind it. TCRdb, not the authors, supplied the V and J calls. Across this sample there are 400,000 or so distinct CDR3 sequences, with approximately 10% seen only once. Together, the top ten hold about 9.1% of the sample.

Every donor in the study was a healthy Caucasian. Three unrelated non-twin adults were also sequenced: a male aged 18 to 30, a male aged 50 to 60 and a female aged 50 to 60. Miltenyi CD45RO+ enrichment and human naive T-cell isolation kits were used to isolate memory (CD45RO+) and naive T cells from PBMC. Recombination connected TRBV5-1 to TRBJ2-5, with 9 middle bases fitting TRBD2. The sequencing sample was made of naive T cells sorted from blood. In light of the paper, this sample's cell subset or site label describes: cells isolated with a human naive T-cell isolation kit. The TCR comes from a woman in her forties or fifties in good health. This receptor has the CDR3 CASSPGLAETQYF. The sequence in DNA is TGCGCCAGCAGCCCGGGACTAGCCGAGACCCAGTACTTC.